A selection of T cell receptor beta chains follows, all from one sample in a study of beta chain features in type 1 diabetes. Produced via immunoSEQ multiplex PCR; TCRdb's table is partial and in-frame only. The top ten clones hold around 0.057% of a sample with around 250,000 clones, 55% to 70% of them seen once. Sequencing was carried out using naive CD4+ T cells from blood. The receptors were gathered from a man younger than 45 in good health. CDR3s leave out the opening cysteine and the closing phenylalanine or tryptophan. Each record gives: V gene, clone size, J gene, CDR3 protein. Only part of the rows carry a size: once, few, many, or a class if the clone is expanded.

>TRBV9|-|TRBJ2-3
ASSVGSSSGTDTQY
>TRBV30|once|TRBJ2-7
AWSVIGVSYEQY
>TRBV28|-|TRBJ2-5
ACNGETQY
>TRBV30|-|TRBJ1-3
AWRALAGNTIY
>TRBV5-1|-|TRBJ2-7
ASSSNLAGWSSYEQY
>TRBV30|-|TRBJ1-1
AWSAQDVKAF
>TRBV30|few|TRBJ2-3
AWSAHGASTQY
>TRBV25-1|-|TRBJ2-1
ASSEFTGPGEQF
>TRBV7-9|-|TRBJ1-6
ASSQQGGNSPLH
>TRBV30|-|TRBJ1-1
AWSVLGGKVF
>TRBV29-1|-|TRBJ2-4
SVEEIRGTSGRVVNIQY
>TRBV7-2|-|TRBJ2-1
ASSLAPRVNEQF
>TRBV29-1|-|TRBJ2-7
SAGTGQQY
>TRBV14|-|TRBJ2-1
ASSRTSGLVGVQF
>TRBV28|-|TRBJ2-7
ASSRDSLGEQY
>TRBV20-1|-|TRBJ2-3
TPSGSDTQY
>TRBV14|-|TRBJ2-7
ASSPSGYEQY
>TRBV30|-|TRBJ2-3
AWSVQGTDTQY
>TRBV7-2|-|TRBJ2-3
ASSLARGDTQY
>TRBV5-6|-|TRBJ2-1
ASSLPGYNEQF
>TRBV7-9|-|TRBJ2-2
ASSLDLVSGELF
>TRBV30|-|TRBJ1-1
AGTTGTEAF
>TRBV29-1|few|TRBJ2-1
SVRGQLYNEQF
>TRBV16|few|TRBJ2-5
ASSLPPGLKETQY
>TRBV7-6|-|TRBJ2-3
ASSPRGFTDTQY
>TRBV19|-|TRBJ1-5
ASATGTYNQPQH
>TRBV29-1|-|TRBJ2-1
SVARDGGSYNEQF
>TRBV30|few|TRBJ2-7
AWGWTEEQY
>TRBV14|once|TRBJ2-1
ASSQARHYNEQF
>TRBV5-1|-|TRBJ2-3
ASKTGQSTDTQY
>TRBV25-1|few|TRBJ2-4
ASSEGRWAKNIQY
>TRBV30|-|TRBJ1-5
AWSVTEDQPQH
>TRBV5-1|-|TRBJ1-1
ASSPGQGAKAF
>TRBV29-1|few|TRBJ2-5
SVESRGGETQY
>TRBV7-2|-|TRBJ2-1
ASSFRETHNEQF
>TRBV30|-|TRBJ1-5
AWSAIPGSQPQH
>TRBV29-1|-|TRBJ2-4
SVEALAKNIQY
>TRBV11-2|-|TRBJ1-2
ASSLDHRQQGYT
>TRBV30|once|TRBJ2-4
AWMEGYIQY
>TRBV10-3|few|TRBJ1-4
AISEGNANEKLF
>TRBV29-1|few|TRBJ2-1
SAGDRAWRNEQF
>TRBV13|-|TRBJ1-4
ASSFSQATNEKLF
>TRBV29-1|once|TRBJ1-1
SVVGRMNTEAF
>TRBV9|-|TRBJ1-1
ASSVSAGMWTEAF
>TRBV5-1|-|TRBJ2-4
ASSLAGDIQY
>TRBV18|-|TRBJ2-7
ASSPGLAGVHEQY
>TRBV7-2|-|TRBJ2-1
ASSLLFKPSGINEQF
>TRBV7-8|-|TRBJ2-1
ASSLARGHEQF
>TRBV5-6|-|TRBJ2-3
ASSLNAIGDYGTDTQY
>TRBV6-1|-|TRBJ2-5
ASAPRGGEETQY
>TRBV11-1|-|TRBJ2-5
ASSAGVQAPRTQY
>TRBV5-6|-|TRBJ2-5
ASSSTGGIQETQY
>TRBV6-5|-|TRBJ2-1
ASSPPSGRKF